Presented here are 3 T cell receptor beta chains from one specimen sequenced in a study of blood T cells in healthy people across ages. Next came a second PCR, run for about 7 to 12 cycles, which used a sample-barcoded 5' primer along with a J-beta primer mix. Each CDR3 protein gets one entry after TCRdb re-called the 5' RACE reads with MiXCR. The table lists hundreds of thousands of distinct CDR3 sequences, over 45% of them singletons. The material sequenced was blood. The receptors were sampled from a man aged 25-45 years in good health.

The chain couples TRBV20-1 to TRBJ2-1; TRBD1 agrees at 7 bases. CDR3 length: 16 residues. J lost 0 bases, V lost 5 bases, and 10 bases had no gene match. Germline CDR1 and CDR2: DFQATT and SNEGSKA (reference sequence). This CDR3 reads CSAEDRVGSSYNEQFF. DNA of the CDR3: TGCAGTGCTGAAGACAGGGTGGGATCCTCCTACAATGAGCAGTTCTTC.

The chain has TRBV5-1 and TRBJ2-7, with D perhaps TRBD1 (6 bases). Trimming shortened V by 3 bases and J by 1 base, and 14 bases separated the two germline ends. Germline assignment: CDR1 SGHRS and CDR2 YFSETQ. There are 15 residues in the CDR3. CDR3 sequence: CASSSGQFPSYEQYF. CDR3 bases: TGCGCCAGCAGCTCCGGACAGTTTCCTTCCTACGAGCAGTACTTC.

In nucleotides, the CDR3 is TGTGCCAGCAGCTCCCCGGGACTTCCAAACTATGGCTACACCTTC. Protein product: CASSSPGLPNYGYTF. V and J are TRBV9 and TRBJ1-2, with D possibly TRBD1 on 5 matching bases. V dropped 4 bases and J dropped 2 bases, with 15 bases sitting between them. Germline V CDR1 and CDR2: SGDLS, YYNGEE. The CDR3 runs to 15 residues.